This T cell receptor (beta chain) was identified in a study of blood T cell repertoires in COVID-19. Across the whole study: Sites across the United States, Italy and Spain contributed samples from acute and convalescent COVID-19. PBMCs, B-cell-depleted T cells, or T cells were the source of the cDNA or gDNA that made up the material.

The germline V and J ends were trimmed by 1 base and 0 bases, with 22 bases remaining between them. The CDR3 extends over 20 amino acids. Germline V CDR1 and CDR2: SGHVT, SQSDAQ. Methods used by the authors: Reference gene primer amplification gave nucleated cell count estimates. TCRdb's copy holds only in-frame clones and misses some; the assay was immunoSEQ multiplex PCR. V, J and clone size are taken as reported in that table, and D and trimming were inferred from the DNA itself. The table shows under 100,000 clones, with around four fifths occurring only once. The chain joins TRBV7-4 to TRBJ1-5; D unresolved. This TCR was sampled from a middle-aged man with acute or convalescent COVID-19. Sequencing input: peripheral blood. The CDR3 DNA is TGTGCCAGCAGCTTAGAATGTCGGCCCCCCGGGAGCTCTAGCAATCAGCCCCAGCATTTT. It codes for CASSLECRPPGSSSNQPQHF. Looking up the rest from reference TRBV7-4 and TRBJ1-5 gives the full variable domain: GAGVSQSPRYKVAKRGRDVALRCDSISGHVTLYWYRQTLGQGSEVLTYSQSDAQRDKSGRPSGRFSAERPERSVSTLKIQRTEQGDSAVYLCASSLECRPPGSSSNQPQHFGDGTRLSIL.